The source of this T cell receptor (beta chain) is a study of blood T cells in healthy people across ages. The second PCR ran about 6 to 11 cycles with a sample-barcoded 5' primer and J-beta primers. TCRdb reprocessed the 5' RACE reads via MiXCR and lists one record per CDR3 protein. The data hold hundreds of thousands of distinct CDR3 sequences, with just over 55% observed a single time. This CDR3 is 16 amino acids long. With V trimmed by 6 bases and J by 10 bases, 23 bases remained unmatched. Germline CDR1 reads DFQATT; CDR2 reads SNEGSKA (reference sequence). This sequence joins TRBV20-1 and TRBJ2-7; 8 bases map to TRBD2. Sequenced material: blood. This TCR was recovered from a man aged 35-49 years in good health. The DNA of the CDR3 is TGCAGTGCCACCGTTACGGCTAGCGGGCTTGGAGCGCCCCAGTACTTC. Its protein is CSATVTASGLGAPQYF.